What follows are 12 T cell receptor beta chains derived from one specimen sequenced in a study of T cell responses to AZD1222 COVID-19 vaccine. Assay: immunoSEQ multiplex PCR; the TCRdb copy retains only in-frame clones and omits some. The sample has tens of thousands of clones, about 90% seen once; the top ten hold around 5.5%. Sequenced here: peripheral blood, sampled on day 0 of MenACWY control vaccination. The receptor set was obtained from an adult in good health.

The chain combines TRBV5-1 with TRBJ1-2, with TRBD1 matching 8 bases. Germline CDR1 reads SGHRS; CDR2 reads YFSETQ. The CDR3 is made up of 17 amino acids. The V segment lost 0 bases and the J segment 3 bases; nucleotides outside the gene matches: 10. The CDR3 protein is CASSLDPQGDQHYGYTF. CDR3 bases: TGCGCCAGCAGCTTGGACCCACAGGGGGATCAACACTATGGCTACACCTTC.

CDR3 amino acids: CAISESGLEDTQYF. Written as DNA, the CDR3 is TGTGCCATCAGTGAATCAGGCCTCGAGGATACGCAGTATTTT. The chain couples TRBV10-3 to TRBJ2-3; D ambiguous. This CDR3 contains 14 residues. Trimming left V 3 bases short and J 6 bases short, with 13 bases between. Looked up from germline, CDR1 is ENHRY and CDR2 is SYGVKD.

The V gene is TRBV7-8, the J gene TRBJ1-6; 9 bases fit TRBD1. Trimming took 5 bases from V and 1 from J; bases not matched to a gene: 3. This CDR3 comprises 16 residues. Germline CDR1 is SGHVS and CDR2 is FQNEAQ. The CDR3 loop is CASSRDRVSYNSPLHF. DNA of the CDR3: TGTGCCAGCAGCCGGGACAGGGTTTCCTATAATTCACCCCTCCACTTT.

The V and J genes are TRBV6-6 and TRBJ2-6; D call uncertain. Deletions cut 6 bases from V and 0 bases from J, with 12 bases between. The CDR3 totals 16 residues. Germline lookup yields CDR1 MNHNY and CDR2 SVGAGI (reference sequence). The CDR3 DNA reads as TGTGCCAGCAGCCACGACGGCTTCTCTGGGGCCAACGTCCTGACTTTC. It codes for CASSHDGFSGANVLTF.

V gene TRBV10-1 combines with J gene TRBJ2-2; no clear D. This CDR3 contains 13 residues. V shed 7 bases and J shed 1 base, with 7 bases lying between them. Germline V gene lookup returns CDR1 WNHNN and CDR2 SYGVQD (reference sequence). CDR3 amino acids: CASTKGNTGELFF. The CDR3 DNA reads TGCGCCAGCACAAAGGGGAACACCGGGGAGCTGTTTTTT.

This rearrangement joins TRBV2 to TRBJ2-3, with D unclear. The CDR3 runs 13 residues. CDR1 and CDR2 from the germline V gene are SNHLY and FYNNEI. The germline V and J ends were trimmed by 4 bases and 6 bases, with 11 bases remaining between them. CDR3 residues: CASSADTWDTQYF. CDR3 nucleotides: TGTGCCAGCAGTGCAGATACTTGGGATACGCAGTATTTT. The entire variable domain, with the rest obtained from reference TRBV2 and TRBJ2-3, is as follows: EPEVTQTPSHQVTQMGQEVILRCVPISNHLYFYWYRQILGQKVEFLVSFYNNEISEKSEIFDDQFSVERPDGSNFTLKIRSTKLEDSAMYFCASSADTWDTQYFGPGTRLTVL.

The rearrangement uses TRBV5-1 and TRBJ2-1, with D unclear. This CDR3 has 15 residues. V was trimmed by 0 bases and J by 4 bases, leaving 11 bases between them. Germline V gene lookup returns CDR1 SGHRS and CDR2 YFSETQ. The CDR3 spells CASSLVVGDYNEQFF. In DNA, the CDR3 is TGCGCCAGCAGCTTGGTGGTCGGAGATTACAATGAGCAGTTCTTC.

The chain uses TRBV6-5 and TRBJ2-7, with 11 bases aligning to TRBD1. This CDR3 is built from 15 residues. Germline CDR1 MNHEY, CDR2 SVGAGI. The J segment lost 6 bases and the V segment lost 7 bases, leaving 11 bases of the junction unmatched. The CDR3: CASNEGGGQGAEQYF. CDR3 coding DNA: TGTGCCAGCAACGAAGGGGGCGGACAGGGGGCCGAGCAGTACTTC.

The rearrangement links TRBV10-2 to TRBJ2-7; D gene ambiguous. CDR3 size: 13 residues. With 3 bases removed from V and 8 bases from J, the gap between germline ends came to 14 bases. From germline, CDR1 is WSHSY and CDR2 SAAADI. This CDR3 is CASSDRQDPKQYF. CDR3 bases: TGCGCCAGCAGTGATCGGCAGGACCCTAAGCAGTACTTC.

Turning to this clone: The conserved closing phenylalanine or tryptophan is absent in this CDR3, likely reflecting a read error. Because the CDR3's place on the DNA is in doubt, the DNA is left out and the CDR3 is given as listed by TCRdb. The chain recombines TRBV21-1 with TRBJ1-5; the D call in the table, TRBD1, was not verified against the DNA. TRBV21-1 is given as a pseudogene. A total of 10 residues make up the CDR3, ends included. The chain's CDR3 is CASSKNPISG.

This sequence joins TRBV28 and TRBJ2-1; TRBD2 aligns across 10 bases. Trimming at V came to 6 bases and at J to 5 bases, leaving 7 bases not matched to a gene. Germline V gene sequence: CDR1 MDHEN, CDR2 SYDVKM. The CDR3 loop spans 15 amino acids. In DNA form, the CDR3 reads TGTGCCAGCAGAGAGAATAGCGGGGGGAACAATGAGCAGTTCTTC. Its translation is CASRENSGGNNEQFF.

This chain joins TRBV19 and TRBJ1-2; D gene unclear. Trimming took 2 bases from V and 7 from J, leaving 23 bases between them. Per germline, CDR1 LNHDA and CDR2 SQIVND (reference sequence). The CDR3 consists of 17 residues. The CDR3 bases are TGTGCCAGTAGTATATTGTTCCCGCGTAACCTGGGAGGTGGCTACACCTTC. Its translation: CASSILFPRNLGGGYTF.